This T cell receptor beta chain is drawn from a study of cytomegalovirus exposure and HLA in healthy donors. Study outcomes and limitations: In a later analysis, TCR association rates varied by HLA locus: DRB1 most, HLA-C fewest. Some public TCRs appeared in many individuals, while most sequences were rare.

Despite likely unrecorded immune exposures, the donors were nominally healthy at the time of sampling. Note on this clone: The antigen is unknown.

The PCR had 60 Vbeta and 13 Jbeta primers. Measured with immunoSEQ multiplex PCR; TCRdb has only the in-frame clones, and not every one. The sample shows about 200,000 clones, about 80% of them seen only once. The CDR3 runs to 16 residues. Trimming cost V 4 bases and J 3 bases; bases outside gene matches: 7. In germline, CDR1 is MNHNY, CDR2 SVGAGI (reference sequence). The sample comprised PBMCs. This sequence joins TRBV6-6 and TRBJ1-5; 9 bases are a match to TRBD1. The receptor's source is a man aged 25 to 40 in good health and CMV-seronegative. Here the CDR3 DNA reads TGTGCCAGCAGTTCCCTCGACAGGGGGGTCAATCAGCCCCAGCATTTT. As protein: CASSSLDRGVNQPQHF.